The rows below give T cell receptor beta chains drawn from one sample of a study of post-analysis software for immune sequencing data. TCRdb independently ran MiXCR on the PCR reads; one entry per CDR3 protein. The sample records a few hundred thousand distinct CDR3 sequences, around 40% being singletons. The sequencing input was blood. The receptors shown here come from a girl under 18 with multiple sclerosis. The CDR3 runs from the conserved cysteine through the conserved F or W. D genes are given only for firm matches. The listing skips clone size in some rows; elsewhere it reads once, few, many or a size class.

clone_size: .
v_call: TRBV4-1
j_call: TRBJ2-1
d_call: .
cdr3_aa: CASSQKKARDLHNEQFF
cdr3_nt: TGCGCCAGCAGCCAAAAAAAAGCCCGGGACCTCCACAATGAGCAGTTCTTC

clone_size: .
v_call: TRBV28
j_call: TRBJ2-6
d_call: TRBD1
cdr3_aa: CASNIQGAFYGTGANVLTF
cdr3_nt: TGTGCCAGCAATATACAGGGGGCTTTTTACGGTACTGGGGCCAACGTCCTGACTTTC

clone_size: .
v_call: TRBV9
j_call: TRBJ2-3
d_call: .
cdr3_aa: CASSVEGDTDTQYF
cdr3_nt: TGTGCCAGCAGCGTAGAGGGTGACACAGATACGCAGTATTTT

clone_size: .
v_call: TRBV7-2
j_call: TRBJ2-5
d_call: TRBD1
cdr3_aa: CASSANRDRGEETQYF
cdr3_nt: TGTGCCAGCAGCGCCAACCGGGACAGGGGGGAAGAGACCCAGTACTTC

clone_size: few
v_call: TRBV7-9
j_call: TRBJ2-3
d_call: .
cdr3_aa: CASSLAGASTDTQYF
cdr3_nt: TGTGCCAGCAGCTTAGCAGGGGCCAGCACAGATACGCAGTATTTT

clone_size: .
v_call: TRBV29-1
j_call: TRBJ1-4
d_call: TRBD1
cdr3_aa: CSAGDSLNEKLFF
cdr3_nt: TGCAGCGCTGGGGACAGCCTGAATGAAAAACTGTTTTTT

clone_size: .
v_call: TRBV6-1
j_call: TRBJ2-1
d_call: .
cdr3_aa: CASSDGQGGRNEQFF
cdr3_nt: TGTGCCAGCAGTGATGGACAGGGAGGGCGGAATGAGCAGTTCTTC

clone_size: .
v_call: TRBV4-1
j_call: TRBJ2-7
d_call: .
cdr3_aa: CASSQLANEQYF
cdr3_nt: TGCGCCAGCAGCCAACTAGCGAATGAGCAGTACTTC

clone_size: .
v_call: TRBV4-1
j_call: TRBJ1-2
d_call: TRBD1
cdr3_aa: CASSQTNDKTGYEYGYTF
cdr3_nt: TGCGCCAGCAGCCAAACCAACGATAAGACAGGGTACGAGTATGGCTACACCTTC

clone_size: .
v_call: TRBV20-1
j_call: TRBJ1-5
d_call: TRBD1
cdr3_aa: CSAREGQGAGYSNQPQHF
cdr3_nt: TGCAGTGCTAGAGAAGGACAGGGGGCGGGTTATAGCAATCAGCCCCAGCATTTT

clone_size: .
v_call: TRBV13
j_call: TRBJ2-1
d_call: TRBD2
cdr3_aa: CASSLGIWSGSQLGDEQFF
cdr3_nt: TGTGCCAGCAGCTTAGGCATTTGGAGCGGGAGCCAACTTGGGGATGAGCAGTTCTTC

clone_size: .
v_call: TRBV14
j_call: TRBJ2-1
d_call: TRBD2
cdr3_aa: CASSLTTSDEQFF
cdr3_nt: TGTGCCAGCAGTCTCACGACTAGCGATGAGCAGTTCTTC

clone_size: .
v_call: TRBV10-3
j_call: TRBJ2-5
d_call: TRBD2
cdr3_aa: CAIRAGTSGSLETQYF
cdr3_nt: TGTGCCATCAGGGCCGGGACTAGCGGGAGTCTTGAGACCCAGTACTTC

clone_size: .
v_call: TRBV10-2
j_call: TRBJ1-5
d_call: TRBD1
cdr3_aa: CASSDPTGEDSNQPQHF
cdr3_nt: TGCGCCAGCAGTGACCCGACAGGGGAGGACAGCAATCAGCCCCAGCATTTT

clone_size: .
v_call: TRBV27
j_call: TRBJ2-6
d_call: TRBD1
cdr3_aa: CASSPIQGDRLSGANVLTF
cdr3_nt: TGTGCCAGCAGTCCTATCCAGGGGGATAGGCTTTCTGGGGCCAACGTCCTGACTTTC

clone_size: .
v_call: TRBV27
j_call: TRBJ2-1
d_call: TRBD1
cdr3_aa: CASSLFRVRDRGNNEQFF
cdr3_nt: TGTGCCAGCAGTTTATTTCGGGTGCGGGACAGGGGCAACAATGAGCAGTTCTTC

clone_size: .
v_call: TRBV28
j_call: TRBJ2-1
d_call: TRBD2
cdr3_aa: CASSFVFRLAGGTGINEQFF
cdr3_nt: TGTGCCAGCAGTTTCGTCTTTCGACTAGCGGGAGGTACGGGTATAAATGAGCAGTTCTTC

clone_size: many
v_call: TRBV4-2
j_call: TRBJ2-3
d_call: .
cdr3_aa: CASSQELSGGSPTDTQYF
cdr3_nt: TGTGCCAGCAGCCAAGAATTGAGTGGGGGGAGTCCCACAGATACGCAGTATTTT

clone_size: .
v_call: TRBV30
j_call: TRBJ2-7
d_call: .
cdr3_aa: CAWSDPGPEQYF
cdr3_nt: TGTGCCTGGAGTGACCCGGGACCCGAGCAGTACTTC

clone_size: .
v_call: TRBV27
j_call: TRBJ2-7
d_call: TRBD1
cdr3_aa: CASSFGTAHYEQYF
cdr3_nt: TGTGCCAGCAGTTTTGGGACAGCACACTACGAGCAGTACTTC

clone_size: few
v_call: TRBV10-3
j_call: TRBJ2-7
d_call: TRBD1
cdr3_aa: CAIGKTGDSYEQYF
cdr3_nt: TGTGCCATCGGTAAAACAGGGGACTCCTACGAGCAGTACTTC

clone_size: many
v_call: TRBV29-1
j_call: TRBJ2-7
d_call: .
cdr3_aa: CSVGVPTTYEQYF
cdr3_nt: TGCAGCGTTGGGGTCCCGACAACCTACGAGCAGTACTTC

clone_size: few
v_call: TRBV5-1
j_call: TRBJ2-3
d_call: .
cdr3_aa: CASSLSRESDTQYF
cdr3_nt: TGCGCCAGCAGCTTGTCCCGGGAGTCAGATACGCAGTATTTT

clone_size: .
v_call: TRBV5-1
j_call: TRBJ2-3
d_call: TRBD2
cdr3_aa: CASSLDLAGVGTQYF
cdr3_nt: TGCGCCAGCAGCTTGGACCTAGCGGGAGTAGGTACGCAGTATTTT

clone_size: few
v_call: TRBV6-2/TRBV6-3
j_call: TRBJ2-7
d_call: TRBD2
cdr3_aa: CASSYSTSGSSSYEQYF
cdr3_nt: TGTGCCAGCAGTTACTCGACTAGCGGCTCGAGCTCCTACGAGCAGTACTTC

clone_size: once
v_call: TRBV5-5
j_call: TRBJ2-2
d_call: TRBD1
cdr3_aa: CASSLTGGWNTGELFF
cdr3_nt: TGTGCCAGCAGCTTAACAGGGGGCTGGAACACCGGGGAGCTGTTTTTT

clone_size: .
v_call: TRBV28
j_call: TRBJ1-3
d_call: .
cdr3_aa: CASSLGPGNTIYF
cdr3_nt: TGTGCCAGCAGTTTAGGTCCCGGAAACACCATATATTTT

clone_size: few
v_call: TRBV5-6
j_call: TRBJ2-6
d_call: .
cdr3_aa: CASSLETPYLGDAGANVLTF
cdr3_nt: TGTGCCAGCAGCTTGGAGACCCCCTACCTGGGGGACGCCGGGGCCAACGTCCTGACTTTC

clone_size: .
v_call: TRBV20-1
j_call: TRBJ1-2
d_call: .
cdr3_aa: CSAAHRASNYGYTF
cdr3_nt: TGCAGTGCCGCCCACAGGGCCTCTAACTATGGCTACACCTTC

clone_size: .
v_call: TRBV10-3
j_call: TRBJ2-3
d_call: TRBD2
cdr3_aa: CAISAGAGDLTDTQYF
cdr3_nt: TGTGCCATCAGTGCTGGAGCGGGGGACCTCACAGATACGCAGTATTTT

clone_size: .
v_call: TRBV6-6
j_call: TRBJ2-1
d_call: TRBD1
cdr3_aa: CASSDRDRDKFF
cdr3_nt: TGTGCCAGCAGTGACCGCGACAGGGACAAGTTCTTC

clone_size: .
v_call: TRBV10-3
j_call: TRBJ2-1
d_call: TRBD2
cdr3_aa: CATRGTSGSSSYNEQFF
cdr3_nt: TGTGCCACCAGGGGGACTAGCGGGAGCAGCTCCTACAATGAGCAGTTCTTC

clone_size: .
v_call: TRBV6-6
j_call: TRBJ2-1
d_call: TRBD2
cdr3_aa: CASSYLAGGGEQFF
cdr3_nt: TGTGCCAGCAGTTACCTAGCGGGAGGGGGTGAGCAGTTCTTC

clone_size: few
v_call: TRBV5-1
j_call: TRBJ2-5
d_call: .
cdr3_aa: CASSFSGAGETQYF
cdr3_nt: TGCGCCAGCAGCTTTTCAGGGGCGGGGGAGACCCAGTACTTC

clone_size: .
v_call: TRBV2
j_call: TRBJ2-7
d_call: .
cdr3_aa: CASRADSPGSYEQYF
cdr3_nt: TGTGCCAGCAGAGCGGACAGTCCTGGCTCCTACGAGCAGTACTTC

clone_size: .
v_call: TRBV28
j_call: TRBJ2-1
d_call: .
cdr3_aa: CASSLSPGKEQFF
cdr3_nt: TGTGCCAGCAGTTTATCGCCTGGTAAGGAGCAGTTCTTC

clone_size: .
v_call: TRBV7-9
j_call: TRBJ2-7
d_call: .
cdr3_aa: CASSLEDNSYEQYF
cdr3_nt: TGTGCCAGCAGCTTAGAGGATAACTCCTACGAGCAGTACTTC

clone_size: .
v_call: TRBV7-6
j_call: TRBJ2-7
d_call: .
cdr3_aa: CASTNRETPYF
cdr3_nt: TGTGCCAGCACCAATCGAGAAACTCCGTACTTC

clone_size: .
v_call: TRBV12-3/TRBV12-4
j_call: TRBJ1-1
d_call: .
cdr3_aa: CASSSRPRQVSNTEAFF
cdr3_nt: TGTGCCAGCAGTTCCCGCCCTAGACAGGTCAGCAACACTGAAGCTTTCTTT

clone_size: .
v_call: TRBV7-8
j_call: TRBJ2-1
d_call: .
cdr3_aa: CASSSSTYGAASYNEQFF
cdr3_nt: TGTGCCAGCAGCTCATCTACCTACGGGGCGGCCTCCTACAATGAGCAGTTCTTC

clone_size: .
v_call: TRBV28
j_call: TRBJ2-3
d_call: TRBD2
cdr3_aa: CASRTLAGGTDTQYF
cdr3_nt: TGTGCCAGCAGGACGCTAGCGGGCGGCACAGATACGCAGTATTTT

clone_size: .
v_call: TRBV6-2/TRBV6-3
j_call: TRBJ1-2
d_call: .
cdr3_aa: CASSYDLTRSYGYTF
cdr3_nt: TGTGCCAGCAGTTACGATCTGACACGCTCCTATGGCTACACCTTC

clone_size: .
v_call: TRBV9
j_call: TRBJ2-7
d_call: .
cdr3_aa: CASSVVGGSYEQYF
cdr3_nt: TGTGCCAGCAGCGTAGTGGGGGGCTCCTACGAGCAGTACTTC

clone_size: .
v_call: TRBV12-3/TRBV12-4
j_call: TRBJ2-1
d_call: .
cdr3_aa: CASGVGPDYNEQFF
cdr3_nt: TGTGCCTCCGGCGTGGGACCGGACTACAATGAGCAGTTCTTC

clone_size: .
v_call: TRBV2
j_call: TRBJ2-1
d_call: TRBD2
cdr3_aa: CASSEAAGAAYNEQFF
cdr3_nt: TGTGCCAGCAGTGAAGCTGCGGGAGCGGCCTACAATGAGCAGTTCTTC

clone_size: few
v_call: TRBV12-3/TRBV12-4
j_call: TRBJ2-1
d_call: .
cdr3_aa: CASSKEHPRNEQFF
cdr3_nt: TGTGCCAGCAGCAAGGAACACCCTAGGAATGAGCAGTTCTTC

clone_size: .
v_call: TRBV20-1
j_call: TRBJ2-1
d_call: TRBD2
cdr3_aa: CSARSGRVGDEQFF
cdr3_nt: TGCAGTGCCCGAAGCGGGAGGGTCGGCGATGAGCAGTTCTTC

clone_size: .
v_call: TRBV20-1
j_call: TRBJ2-5
d_call: TRBD2
cdr3_aa: CSARDLRTSGMYQETQYF
cdr3_nt: TGCAGTGCTAGAGATCTCCGGACTAGCGGGATGTACCAAGAGACCCAGTACTTC

clone_size: few
v_call: TRBV20-1
j_call: TRBJ2-5
d_call: .
cdr3_aa: CSPRLAGRQETQYF
cdr3_nt: TGCAGTCCTCGGCTGGCGGGTAGACAAGAGACCCAGTACTTC

clone_size: .
v_call: TRBV4-3
j_call: TRBJ2-6
d_call: .
cdr3_aa: CASSQDQSSGANVLTF
cdr3_nt: TGCGCCAGCAGCCAAGATCAAAGTTCCGGGGCCAACGTCCTGACTTTC

clone_size: few
v_call: TRBV4-1
j_call: TRBJ2-7
d_call: .
cdr3_aa: CASSQPGGYTYEQYF
cdr3_nt: TGCGCCAGCAGCCAACCAGGCGGGTATACCTACGAGCAGTACTTC

clone_size: .
v_call: TRBV20-1
j_call: TRBJ2-7
d_call: .
cdr3_aa: CSATGLVSYEQYF
cdr3_nt: TGCAGTGCTACCGGTTTGGTGTCCTACGAGCAGTACTTC

clone_size: .
v_call: TRBV7-3
j_call: TRBJ2-5
d_call: .
cdr3_aa: CASSLLQGDQETQYF
cdr3_nt: TGTGCCAGCAGCCTCCTGCAGGGTGACCAAGAGACCCAGTACTTC

clone_size: .
v_call: TRBV28
j_call: TRBJ2-7
d_call: TRBD1
cdr3_aa: CASRGTGNPYEQYF
cdr3_nt: TGTGCCAGCAGGGGGACAGGGAATCCCTACGAGCAGTACTTC

clone_size: .
v_call: TRBV7-9
j_call: TRBJ2-1
d_call: .
cdr3_aa: CASSFAQGNNEQFF
cdr3_nt: TGTGCCAGCAGCTTCGCTCAGGGAAACAATGAGCAGTTCTTC

clone_size: .
v_call: TRBV7-8
j_call: TRBJ1-2
d_call: .
cdr3_aa: CASSLRTGNYGCTF
cdr3_nt: TGTGCCAGCAGCTTACGTACGGGCAACTATGGCTGCACCTTC

clone_size: .
v_call: TRBV29-1
j_call: TRBJ2-1
d_call: .
cdr3_aa: CSVRLSEQFF
cdr3_nt: TGCAGCGTTCGGCTAAGTGAGCAGTTCTTC

clone_size: .
v_call: TRBV3-1
j_call: TRBJ2-6
d_call: .
cdr3_aa: CASSIVLGWANVLTF
cdr3_nt: TGTGCCAGCAGCATCGTCCTAGGCTGGGCCAACGTCCTGACTTTC

clone_size: few
v_call: TRBV20-1
j_call: TRBJ1-5
d_call: .
cdr3_aa: CSARERESGNQPQHF
cdr3_nt: TGCAGTGCGAGAGAACGGGAGAGCGGCAATCAGCCCCAGCATTTT